Here is one T cell receptor beta chain with its context. Its antigen is not known. The study reverse transcribed the entire isolated RNA, so it sequenced expressed TCRB transcripts. The table came from immunoSEQ multiplex PCR; TCRdb's copy has only in-frame clones and leaves some out. The profile shows 450,000 to 600,000 clones, approximately 31% of them singletons. CD4+ naive, central memory, regulatory and stem cell-like memory cells were sorted via CD45RO/CCR7/CD25/CD127/CD95/CD27. The CDR3 covers 12 residues. Germline V gives CDR1 MGHRA, CDR2 YSYEKL. V was cut by 1 base and J by 13 bases, with 14 bases left in between. The entry originates in a study of beta chain features in type 1 diabetes. Findings of the study overall: A PCR bias possibly favoring shorter templates would apply equally to patients and controls. All four CD4+ subsets from Type 1 diabetes patients carried moderately but significantly shorter TCRB CDR3s.

The clonotype was recovered from a man between 18 and 35 years old in good health. This chain links TRBV4-1 with TRBJ2-7; a possible D gene is TRBD1 (5 bases). Sequencing was done on a sample of naive CD4+ T cells from blood. The CDR3 protein is CASSQAAGPLYF. The CDR3 DNA reads TGCGCCAGCAGCCAAGCCGCAGGGCCCTTATACTTC.